A selection of T cell receptor beta chains follows, all from one sample in a study of blood T cell repertoires in COVID-19. TCRdb's table, derived via immunoSEQ multiplex PCR, lists solely in-frame clones and lacks some. This sample has roughly 140,000 clones; roughly 76% occur once, and the top ten carry 6.5% to 8.5%. The sequenced material came from peripheral blood. The receptors were gathered from a human donor with acute or convalescent COVID-19. The donor label of this sample is uncertain. The CDR3 runs from the conserved cysteine through the conserved F or W. D genes are given only for firm matches. Expanded clones get a size class; other rows say once, few or many, or leave the size out.

D gene,V gene,clone size,J gene,CDR3 DNA,CDR3 protein
TRBD1,TRBV7-9,.,TRBJ1-2,TGTGCCAGCAGCTTCGGGACAGGGAACTATGGCTACACCTTC,CASSFGTGNYGYTF
.,TRBV27,.,TRBJ1-2,TGTGCCAGCAGTTTAAGGGGAACTATGGAGGGCTACACCTTC,CASSLRGTMEGYTF
TRBD2,TRBV13,.,TRBJ2-6,TGTGCCAGCACAAGGACTAGCGGGGGATCTGGGGCCAACGTCCTGACTTTC,CASTRTSGGSGANVLTF
TRBD1,TRBV11-1,.,TRBJ2-2,TGTGCCAGCAGCGCGACAGGGTCCGGGGAGCTGTTTTTT,CASSATGSGELFF
TRBD1,TRBV6-5,.,TRBJ1-2,TGTGCCAGCAGTTATGGACAGGGAGAGGGAGGCTACACCTTC,CASSYGQGEGGYTF
.,TRBV5-1,.,TRBJ2-2,TGCGCCAGCAAGAGGGACACCAACACCGGGGAGCTGTTTTTT,CASKRDTNTGELFF
.,TRBV2,few,TRBJ2-1,TGTGCCAGCACTGCGGTGAATGAGCAGTTCTTC,CASTAVNEQFF
TRBD1,TRBV13,once,TRBJ1-5,TGTGCCAGCAGCTTAGGCCAGACAGGGGGGGAGCCCCAGCATTTT,CASSLGQTGGEPQHF
TRBD2,TRBV9,once,TRBJ2-3,TGTGCCAGCAGCGTTAGCGGGGGGGCGGCAGATACGCAGTATTTT,CASSVSGGAADTQYF
.,TRBV10-2,.,TRBJ1-5,TGCGCCAGCAGCCTGGACGGGGGGTATCAGCCCCAGCATTTT,CASSLDGGYQPQHF
TRBD1,TRBV24-1,once,TRBJ1-2,TGTGCCACCAGTGACCCGGGACAGGGAACCTATGGCTACACCTTC,CATSDPGQGTYGYTF
.,TRBV6-5,.,TRBJ1-1,TGTGCCAGCAGTTACTTAAGGAAAGGGGACACTGAAGCTTTCTTT,CASSYLRKGDTEAFF
.,TRBV30,.,TRBJ2-5,TGTGCCTGGAGTTTCCTCGACAGGTCCCAAGAGACCCAGTACTTC,CAWSFLDRSQETQYF
.,TRBV14,.,TRBJ2-3,TGTGCCAGCAGCCCCTTGAAGGGCCTGCGGGGCACAGATACGCAGTATTTT,CASSPLKGLRGTDTQYF
TRBD2,TRBV7-6,.,TRBJ2-7,TGTGCCAGCAGCTCGGGACTAGCGGGTCTGTACTTC,CASSSGLAGLYF
TRBD2,TRBV4-1,.,TRBJ2-2,TGCGCCAGCAGCCAAGAAAGAAGGCTAGCGGGGGCATTGAACACCGGGGAGCTGTTTTTT,CASSQERRLAGALNTGELFF
.,TRBV4-1,.,TRBJ1-2,TGCGCCAGCAGCCAAGATCTATTCTACTATGGCTACACCTTC,CASSQDLFYYGYTF
TRBD1,TRBV24-1,.,TRBJ2-6,TGTGCCACCAGTGCTTCGGGACAGGGGGCGCCTGGGGCCAACGTCCTGACTTTC,CATSASGQGAPGANVLTF
TRBD1,TRBV11-2,once,TRBJ1-4,TGTGCCAGCAGCCCACAGGGGTATAATGGGGAAAAACTGTTTTTT,CASSPQGYNGEKLFF
.,TRBV4-1,.,TRBJ2-1,TGCGCCAGCAGCCATCCACTCGGGGAGCAGTTCTTC,CASSHPLGEQFF
.,TRBV5-4,.,TRBJ2-3,TGTGCCAGCAGCTTTCCGACTACAGATACGCAGTATTTT,CASSFPTTDTQYF
TRBD2,TRBV9,few,TRBJ2-1,TGTGCCAGCAGCTCTTTCGGGACTAGCGGGGGGGATAATGAGCAGTTCTTC,CASSSFGTSGGDNEQFF
TRBD1,TRBV6-6,once,TRBJ2-7,TGTGCCAGCAGTTACTCAGGGGGCAAGAGAACCTACGAGCAGTACTTC,CASSYSGGKRTYEQYF
TRBD1,TRBV10-3,.,TRBJ2-1,TGTGCCACCACGGGACAGCGAAAAGGGATGGGTTTTTACAATGAGCAGTTCTTC,CATTGQRKGMGFYNEQFF
.,TRBV27,.,TRBJ2-1,TGTGCCAGCAGCTCCCTCGGGGACACGTCCTACAATGAGCAGTTCTTC,CASSSLGDTSYNEQFF
.,TRBV7-9,.,TRBJ1-3,TGTGCCAGCAGCTTCCTGCGCTCTGGAAACACCATATATTTT,CASSFLRSGNTIYF
.,TRBV12-3/TRBV12-4,.,TRBJ1-1,TGTGCCAGCAGTTTAAGCCGGGCGGGCGCTTTCTTT,CASSLSRAGAFF
TRBD1,TRBV27,.,TRBJ1-1,TGTGCCAGCAGTTGGGGGACAGGAGGGAACACTGAAGCTTTCTTT,CASSWGTGGNTEAFF
TRBD2,TRBV7-9,once,TRBJ2-2,TGTGCCAGCAGCTCCAGCGGGGGGGTCTTCACCGGGGAGCTGTTTTTT,CASSSSGGVFTGELFF
.,TRBV18,.,TRBJ1-2,TGTGCCAGCTCACCAAATACGGAAGGGAGCTATGGCTACACCTTC,CASSPNTEGSYGYTF
TRBD2,TRBV9,.,TRBJ2-3,TGTGCCAGCAGCGGCCCGACTCAGACTAGCGGGGGGACCACAGATACGCAGTATTTT,CASSGPTQTSGGTTDTQYF
.,TRBV2,.,TRBJ1-1,TGTGCCAGCAGTCGGAGGGCAGGGAGGGACACTGAAGCTTTCTTT,CASSRRAGRDTEAFF
.,TRBV4-1,.,TRBJ2-7,TGCGCCAGCAGCCCTAGTGCTAGCTCCTACGAGCAGTACTTC,CASSPSASSYEQYF
TRBD1,TRBV19,.,TRBJ1-6,TGTGCCAGTAGTCGGGACAGGGGAAATTCACCCCTCCACTTT,CASSRDRGNSPLHF
.,TRBV6-1,.,TRBJ1-2,TGTGCCAGCAGTGAAATGGGAGGGATCTATGGCTACACCTTC,CASSEMGGIYGYTF
TRBD2,TRBV2,.,TRBJ2-2,TGTGCCAGTACCTGGCGGGGGGGAGGAACCGGGGAGCTGTTTTTT,CASTWRGGGTGELFF
TRBD2,TRBV2,.,TRBJ2-3,TGTGCCAGCAGTGAGGAGCGGGGCGGCACAGATACGCAGTATTTT,CASSEERGGTDTQYF
TRBD1,TRBV3-1/TRBV3-2,.,TRBJ1-1,TGTGCCAGCAGCCAACCCGGACAGGGGGTTGGTGAAGCTTTCTTT,CASSQPGQGVGEAFF
TRBD1,TRBV4-2,.,TRBJ1-1,TGTGCCAGCAGCCCAACATCAGGGGGCCACCTTGAAGCTTTCTTT,CASSPTSGGHLEAFF
.,TRBV6-5,.,TRBJ1-5,TGTGCCAGCAGTTACTCCGCGAGAGAACAGCCCCAGCATTTT,CASSYSAREQPQHF
.,TRBV25-1,.,TRBJ1-5,TGTGCCAGCAGTGAATATCCGGGGCAGCCCCAGCATTTT,CASSEYPGQPQHF
.,TRBV12-3/TRBV12-4,.,TRBJ2-1,TGTGCCAGCAGTTTTCTCGCGAATGAGCAGTTCTTC,CASSFLANEQFF
TRBD1,TRBV5-4,.,TRBJ2-3,TGTGCCAGCAGCTTATCCCAGGGACAGGGGGCAGATACGCAGTATTTT,CASSLSQGQGADTQYF
.,TRBV12-5,few,TRBJ2-3,TGTGCTAGTGGTTTGGGTGACAGGTCTAGCACAGATACGCAGTATTTT,CASGLGDRSSTDTQYF
TRBD1,TRBV18,once,TRBJ1-3,TGTGCCAGCTCAGCCACGGGACAGGGGCCTGGGAACACCATATATTTT,CASSATGQGPGNTIYF
.,TRBV7-9,.,TRBJ1-2,TGTGCCAGCAGCCACCTGACAGGCTATGGCTACACCTTC,CASSHLTGYGYTF
.,TRBV27,once,TRBJ1-2,TGTGCCAGCAGAGATGAACGGACAAGCTATGGCTACACCTTC,CASRDERTSYGYTF
.,TRBV5-6,.,TRBJ1-3,TGTGCCAGCTCCCAGACTGGAAACACCATATATTTT,CASSQTGNTIYF
.,TRBV4-1,.,TRBJ2-3,TGCGCCAGCAGCCCCCAGTACGGGAATACGCAGTATTTT,CASSPQYGNTQYF
.,TRBV6-6,.,TRBJ1-2,TGTGCCAGCAGCCCCGACAGCTATGGCTACACCTTC,CASSPDSYGYTF
TRBD1,TRBV27,few,TRBJ1-1,TGTGCCAGCAGCTGGGGACAGAACGCTGAAGCTTTCTTT,CASSWGQNAEAFF
TRBD1,TRBV5-4,.,TRBJ2-5,TGTGCCAGCAGCCCGACAGGGGGCGAAGAGACCCAGTACTTC,CASSPTGGEETQYF
TRBD1,TRBV27,many,TRBJ2-2,TGTGCCAGCAGTTTATGGGGGACAGGGGTCACCGGGGAGCTGTTTTTT,CASSLWGTGVTGELFF
.,TRBV10-3,.,TRBJ2-5,TGTGCCATCAGTTCGGGACTCGAAGAGACCCAGTACTTC,CAISSGLEETQYF